The 20 T cell receptor beta chains below were found in one sample sequenced in a study of cytomegalovirus exposure and HLA in healthy donors (TCRdb year 2017). Library preparation used the immunoSEQ multiplex PCR assay. A mixture of 60 forward primers for TCR Vbeta segments and 13 reverse primers for TCR Jbeta segments was used in the multiplex PCR. The table comes from immuneACCESS by way of TCRdb, which keeps in-frame sequences with V and J called. Part of the clones is missing from these tables; in studies checked, under half for an unresolved V gene and the rest for unknown reasons. Counted in this sample were about 78,000 clones; approximately 77% of them appeared once. The ten top clones hold 11% of the sample. Sequenced material: PBMCs. Receptor source: a woman in her forties in good health and CMV-seropositive.

This clone was seen only once. The V call is TRBV6-6, the J call TRBJ1-2, with D possibly TRBD1 on 6 matching bases. Per the germline V gene, CDR1 is MNHNY and CDR2 is SVGAGI (reference sequence). The CDR3 extends over 14 amino acids. V dropped 6 bases and J dropped 5 bases, with 16 bases sitting between them. This CDR3 is CASRMTGAEYGYTF. The DNA of the CDR3 is TGTGCCAGCAGAATGACAGGCGCGGAGTATGGCTACACCTTC.

The genes are TRBV30 and TRBJ2-5; a weak D match, TRBD2 (5 bases). The CDR3 sequence is 12 residues long. The V end lost 2 bases, the J end lost 5 bases, and 9 bases lay between the germline ends. Germline V CDR1 and CDR2: GTSNPN, SVGIG (reference sequence). CDR3 amino acids: CAWSRLLETQYF. The CDR3 DNA follows: TGTGCCTGGAGTAGACTATTGGAGACCCAGTACTTC.

This sequence joins TRBV19 and TRBJ1-1; perhaps TRBD1 as D (6 bases). CDR1 LNHDA and CDR2 SQIVND come from the germline V gene (reference sequence). The CDR3 length is 14 residues. The V end lost 4 bases, the J end lost 2 bases, and 11 bases lay between the germline ends. CDR3 in amino acids: CASSTDRSNTEAFF. CDR3 bases: TGTGCCAGTAGTACCGACAGGAGTAACACTGAAGCTTTCTTT.

Only one count was recorded for this clone. The chain recombines TRBV30 with TRBJ2-7; 7 bases map to TRBD1. With V trimmed by 0 bases and J by 6 bases, 5 bases remained unmatched. There are 13 residues in the CDR3. Looked up from germline, CDR1 is GTSNPN and CDR2 is SVGIG (reference sequence). CDR3 loop: CAWSVRSGGEQYF. CDR3 in DNA: TGTGCCTGGAGTGTACGGTCAGGGGGCGAGCAGTACTTC.

The V and J genes are TRBV10-1 and TRBJ2-7; 8 bases fit TRBD1. The V gene's germline CDR1 is WNHNN and CDR2 SYGVQD (reference sequence). The ends lost 10 bases at V and 1 base at J; junction bases unmatched: 18. This CDR3 is 17 amino acids long. This chain's CDR3 is CATKGGQEMLWSYEQYF. The CDR3 nucleotides are TGCGCCACCAAAGGGGGACAGGAGATGCTTTGGTCCTACGAGCAGTACTTC.

The chain has TRBV6-5 and TRBJ1-3; D call uncertain. V lost 2 bases and J lost 0, with 8 bases in between. There are 15 residues in the CDR3. The V gene's germline CDR1 is MNHEY and CDR2 SVGAGI. CDR3 protein: CASSYGPYSGNTIYF. The CDR3 nucleotides are TGTGCCAGCAGTTACGGCCCTTACTCTGGAAACACCATATATTTT.

This chain links TRBV19 with TRBJ1-2, with D unresolved. Germline V gene data show CDR1 as LNHDA and CDR2 as SQIVND (reference sequence). V lost 4 bases, J lost 6 bases, and 12 bases lay in between. The CDR3 spans 13 residues. The CDR3 sequence: CASSKEILNGYTF. CDR3 coding DNA: TGTGCCAGTAGTAAGGAAATACTAAATGGCTACACCTTC.

J is TRBJ1-1 and V is TRBV19, with 7 bases fitting TRBD1. V gave up 4 bases and J gave up 1 base; unmatched junction bases: 6. CDR1 and CDR2 (germline): LNHDA, SQIVND (reference sequence). This CDR3 is 15 amino acids long. CDR3 sequence: CASSTPQGGNTEAFF. Written as DNA, the CDR3 is TGTGCCAGTAGTACTCCCCAGGGGGGGAACACTGAAGCTTTCTTT.

The genes are TRBV5-1 and TRBJ1-1; 8 nucleotides line up with TRBD1. Per the germline V gene, CDR1 is SGHRS and CDR2 is YFSETQ. The CDR3 loop spans 14 amino acids. J gave up 1 base and V 4 bases, and 3 bases lay outside the gene matches. The CDR3 DNA is TGCGCCAGCAGCGTGGGACAGGAGAACACTGAAGCTTTCTTT. Its translation is CASSVGQENTEAFF.

The V and J genes are TRBV6-1 and TRBJ2-5; 8 nucleotides agree with TRBD1. This CDR3 is built from 14 residues. Looked up from germline, CDR1 is MNHNS and CDR2 is SASEGT. V trimming: 1 base; J trimming: 9 bases; junction bases outside the gene matches: 7. The CDR3 is CASSEVQGAWAQYF. CDR3 nucleotide sequence: TGTGCCAGCAGTGAAGTTCAGGGGGCTTGGGCCCAGTACTTC.

The chain has TRBV21-1 and TRBJ1-5. TRBV21-1 is a listed pseudogene. CDR3 size: 15 residues. The CDR3 reads CASSKVRTLFQPQHF. In DNA form, the CDR3 reads TGTGCCAGCAGCAAAGTGCGAACGCTCTTCCAGCCCCAGCATTTT.

The chain couples TRBV25-1 to TRBJ2-7; the match to TRBD2 covers 10 bases. There are 15 residues in the CDR3. The germline V gene encodes CDR1 MGHDK and CDR2 SYGVNS. Trimming removed 8 bases from V and 1 base from J; junction bases left unmatched: 8. The CDR3 DNA sequence: TGTGCCAGCGAAAGCAGCGGGAGGGCGTCCTACGAGCAGTACTTC. This codes for CASESSGRASYEQYF.

This sequence joins TRBV18 and TRBJ2-3; 11 nucleotides align to TRBD2. Losses at the gene ends were 4 bases for V and 4 bases for J; bases not matched to a gene: 10. The CDR3 sequence is 17 residues long. Germline CDR1 reads KGHSH; CDR2 reads LQKENI. In DNA form, the CDR3 reads TGTGCCAGCTCACTAGGGACTAGCGGCCCGCGAGCAGATACGCAGTATTTT. Translating gives CASSLGTSGPRADTQYF.

The chain carries TRBV5-1 and TRBJ2-5; weak D call: TRBD2 (5 bases). Per germline, CDR1 SGHRS and CDR2 YFSETQ. The V end was cut by 0 bases, the J end by 0 bases, with 9 bases between. There are 15 residues in the CDR3. The CDR3 protein is CASSLDGLNQETQYF. The CDR3 nucleotides read TGCGCCAGCAGCTTGGACGGACTGAACCAAGAGACCCAGTACTTC.

The chain uses TRBV10-3 and TRBJ1-1; 8 bases map to TRBD1. V shed 8 bases, J shed 5 bases, and the junction held 10 bases outside the gene matches. Germline CDR1 ENHRY, CDR2 SYGVKD. This CDR3 is 14 amino acids long. The CDR3 bases are TGTGCCATCGGTGGCAGGGGGCTGGGAACTGAAGCTTTCTTT. Protein: CAIGGRGLGTEAFF.

The chain employs TRBV18 and TRBJ1-2; TRBD1 is a possible D gene (5 bases). CDR1 KGHSH and CDR2 LQKENI come from the germline V gene. V was cut by 1 base and J by 7 bases, with 13 bases left in between. This CDR3 comprises 14 residues. The CDR3 is CASSPQTDSFGYTF. The CDR3 DNA reads as TGTGCCAGCTCACCACAAACCGACAGTTTTGGCTACACCTTC.

The J gene is TRBJ1-6, the V gene TRBV20-1, with 7 bases lining up with TRBD1. Germline assignment: CDR1 DFQATT and CDR2 SNEGSKA (reference sequence). The trim removed 6 bases at V and 12 bases at J, leaving 5 bases unmatched. The length of the CDR3 is 11 residues. The CDR3 DNA is TGCAGTGCGCAAGACAGGGAACCCCTCCACTTT. Residues: CSAQDREPLHF.

The CDR3 bases are TGCAGTGCCTCGTCGAACACTGAAGCTTTCTTT. Amino acid sequence: CSASSNTEAFF. The chain recombines TRBV20-1 with TRBJ1-1, with D unresolved. V was shortened by 6 bases and J by 1 base, with 6 bases between the two germline ends. Germline values: CDR1 DFQATT, CDR2 SNEGSKA (reference sequence). The CDR3 runs to 11 residues.

The sample holds one count of this clone. V is TRBV10-1 and J is TRBJ2-7, with D perhaps TRBD2 (5 bases). Germline CDR1 WNHNN, CDR2 SYGVQD (reference sequence). This CDR3 contains 12 residues. Trimming pared 3 bases from V and 7 bases from J, leaving 10 bases between. In DNA form, the CDR3 reads TGCGCCAGCAGTGATATCGGGGAAGAGCAGTACTTC. It specifies CASSDIGEEQYF.

This clone was seen a handful of times. The rearrangement uses TRBV18 and TRBJ1-3, with unresolved D. V lost 3 bases, J lost 0 bases, and 9 bases lay in between. Germline-derived CDR1 and CDR2 are KGHSH and LQKENI. The CDR3 has 15 amino acids. The CDR3 DNA reads TGTGCCAGCTCACCGGACGGACTCTCTGGAAACACCATATATTTT. It is translated as CASSPDGLSGNTIYF.